Following are 5 T cell receptor beta chains from one sample sequenced in a study of radiotherapy plus CTLA-4 blockade in lung cancer (dated by TCRdb to about 2018). The receptor library was made with the immunoSEQ multiplex PCR assay. TCRdb carries this immuneACCESS record with in-frame sequences only. Its versions omit some clonotypes, under half of them owing to an unresolved V gene in the studies checked, with the rest unexplained. In all, the sample holds some 77,000 clones, and approximately 84% of those were seen once. The ten largest make up about 2% of the sample. The source material was peripheral blood, sampled from a patient treated with radiotherapy plus ipilimumab. The receptors derive from a human donor with non-small cell lung cancer who had a partial response to radiotherapy plus ipilimumab.

The rearrangement uses TRBV6-1 and TRBJ2-1, with 7 bases aligning to TRBD1. The CDR3 totals 15 residues. Losses at the gene ends were 5 bases for V and 8 bases for J; bases not matched to a gene: 12. Germline lookup yields CDR1 MNHNS and CDR2 SASEGT. CDR3 loop: CASSSPGQLSDEQFF. The DNA of the CDR3 is TGTGCCAGCAGTTCACCGGGACAGTTAAGTGATGAGCAGTTCTTC.

CDR3 coding DNA: TGTGCCAGTAGTACTCGGACAGGGGACGGCTACACCTTC. Protein: CASSTRTGDGYTF. This rearrangement joins TRBV19 to TRBJ1-2; 9 bases are shared with TRBD1. J was trimmed by 8 bases and V by 4 bases; bases with no gene match: 5. Germline CDR1 LNHDA, CDR2 SQIVND (reference sequence). The CDR3 spans 13 residues.

The V call is TRBV28, the J call TRBJ2-3; the match to TRBD1 covers 8 bases. CDR3 length equals 16 residues. V was pared by 6 bases and J by 4 bases, with 12 bases of the junction left unmatched. Germline values: CDR1 MDHEN, CDR2 SYDVKM. The CDR3 DNA reads TGTGCCAGCAGCAGCTTCGGACAGGGAGGCGCAGATACGCAGTATTTT. This gives the protein CASSSFGQGGADTQYF.

V is TRBV7-8 and J is TRBJ2-7; TRBD2 is a possible D gene (5 bases). This CDR3 is 11 amino acids long. Trimming cost V 4 bases and J 6 bases, with 7 bases left between them. CDR1 is SGHVS and CDR2 is FQNEAQ in the germline V gene. CDR3 protein: CASSSAGEQYF. CDR3 coding DNA: TGTGCCAGCAGCTCTGCGGGCGAGCAGTACTTC.

The rearrangement joins TRBV6-5 to TRBJ2-7, with TRBD2 matching 11 bases. This CDR3 region has 15 residues. After removal of 5 bases from V and 9 bases from J, the junction contained 12 bases not matched to a gene. The germline V gene encodes CDR1 MNHEY and CDR2 SVGAGI. CDR3 in DNA: TGTGCCAGCAGTCAATACCAAACGGGACTAGCGGTGCAGTACGTC. Residues: CASSQYQTGLAVQYV.